Listed here is a single T cell receptor (beta chain). This specimen belongs to a study of T cell changes during pregnancy in multiple sclerosis. J gave up 6 bases and V 3 bases, and 9 bases lay outside the gene matches. The CDR3 loop spans 16 amino acids. Looked up from germline, CDR1 is PRHDT and CDR2 is FYEKMQ (reference sequence). Method: immunoSEQ multiplex PCR; TCRdb's copy keeps in-frame clones and lacks some. The sample lists about 20,000 clones, about 90% occurring once. The receptor's source is a female donor in good health, enrolled as a control in a pregnancy study. The sample here was CD4+ T cells from peripheral blood mononuclear cells, taken in the third trimester of pregnancy. The V call is TRBV13, the J call TRBJ2-1, with 9 bases that match TRBD1. CDR3 loop: CASSLRTGTGFNEQFF. Here the CDR3 DNA reads TGTGCCAGCAGCTTGCGGACCGGGACAGGGTTCAATGAGCAGTTCTTC.